This is a list of T cell receptor beta chains from one sample in a study of blood T cell repertoires in COVID-19. Libraries were prepared by immunoSEQ multiplex PCR; TCRdb keeps only in-frame clonotypes and omits some of them. Among 300,000 to 350,000 clones listed, 90% were seen once. The sequenced material came from PBMCs or T cells enriched from blood (not recorded which). The receptor set was obtained from a woman aged 18-29 years with acute COVID-19. The CDR3 runs from the conserved cysteine through the conserved F or W. D genes are given only for firm matches. Clone size is given for some rows only: seen once, a few or many times, or a class if the clone is expanded.

abundance	j_gene	v_gene	d_gene	CDR3aa	CDR3nt
-	TRBJ2-1	TRBV11-3	-	CASSLVADEQFF	TGTGCCAGCAGCTTAGTCGCGGATGAGCAGTTCTTC
-	TRBJ2-7	TRBV3-1/TRBV3-2	-	CASSQQALPLYEQYF	TGTGCCAGCAGCCAACAGGCCCTTCCCCTCTACGAGCAGTACTTC
-	TRBJ1-2	TRBV5-1	-	CASSLGPGDYGYTF	TGCGCCAGCAGCTTGGGGCCAGGGGACTATGGCTACACCTTC
-	TRBJ2-7	TRBV5-4	-	CASSLGSSYEQYF	TGTGCCAGCAGCTTGGGCAGCTCCTACGAGCAGTACTTC
-	TRBJ1-1	TRBV28	TRBD1	CATRGQGIWYTEAFF	TGTGCCACAAGGGGACAGGGAATTTGGTACACTGAAGCTTTCTTT
-	TRBJ1-6	TRBV27	-	CASGEGRNNSPLHF	TGTGCCAGCGGGGAGGGGAGGAATAATTCACCCCTCCACTTT
-	TRBJ2-1	TRBV5-4	TRBD2	CASSLELAEYNEQFF	TGTGCCAGCAGCTTGGAACTAGCGGAATACAATGAGCAGTTCTTC
few	TRBJ1-3	TRBV28	-	CASSLGEGSSGNTIYF	TGTGCCAGCAGTTTGGGAGAAGGGTCCTCTGGAAACACCATATATTTT
once	TRBJ2-2	TRBV29-1	TRBD2	CSGQLLAENTGELFF	TGCAGCGGTCAGCTACTAGCGGAAAACACCGGGGAGCTGTTTTTT
-	TRBJ1-5	TRBV6-2/TRBV6-3	-	CASSPQGSNQPQHF	TGTGCCAGCAGCCCACAGGGCTCCAATCAGCCCCAGCATTTT
-	TRBJ2-5	TRBV5-6	-	CASSLRIFGTQETQYF	TGTGCCAGCAGCTTGAGGATTTTTGGGACACAAGAGACCCAGTACTTC
-	TRBJ2-2	TRBV28	TRBD2	CASSLASSGSGGELFF	TGTGCCAGCAGTTTGGCGTCTAGCGGGAGCGGCGGGGAGCTGTTTTTT
-	TRBJ1-1	TRBV19	-	CASWRGGGAFF	TGTGCCAGTTGGCGTGGTGGCGGGGCTTTCTTT
once	TRBJ2-1	TRBV29-1	TRBD2	CSLLVGGSSYNEQFF	TGCAGCTTACTCGTGGGGGGGAGCTCCTACAATGAGCAGTTCTTC
-	TRBJ1-6	TRBV30	-	CAWSPGRNSPLHF	TGTGCCTGGAGTCCGGGAAGGAATTCACCCCTCCACTTT
once	TRBJ2-3	TRBV12-3/TRBV12-4	TRBD2	CASSASGGDTQYF	TGTGCCAGCAGTGCATCCGGGGGGGATACGCAGTATTTT
-	TRBJ1-1	TRBV27	-	CASSSPTAEAFF	TGTGCCAGCAGTTCCCCTACGGCTGAAGCTTTCTTT
-	TRBJ2-3	TRBV27	-	CASSLLAPSTDTQYF	TGTGCCAGCAGTTTACTAGCGCCGAGCACAGATACGCAGTATTTT
-	TRBJ1-3	TRBV29-1	TRBD1	CSAVPPGQGANTIYF	TGCAGCGCTGTGCCCCCCGGGCAGGGGGCAAACACCATATATTTT
-	TRBJ2-7	TRBV28	-	CASSSPQGGSYEQYF	TGTGCCAGCAGTTCCCCCCAGGGTGGGTCCTACGAGCAGTACTTC
-	TRBJ2-1	TRBV29-1	-	CSAPLGAIEQFF	TGCAGCGCCCCCCTAGGTGCCATTGAGCAGTTCTTC
-	TRBJ2-3	TRBV9	-	CASSVGLAAYSTDTQYF	TGTGCCAGCAGCGTAGGGCTAGCAGCTTATAGCACAGATACGCAGTATTTT
-	TRBJ2-1	TRBV11-3	TRBD2	CASTGGLAGAYNEQFF	TGTGCCAGCACCGGGGGACTAGCGGGGGCCTACAATGAGCAGTTCTTC
-	TRBJ1-5	TRBV7-2	-	CASSFGTGFRNQPQHF	TGTGCCAGCAGCTTTGGAACGGGTTTCCGCAATCAGCCCCAGCATTTT
-	TRBJ1-1	TRBV19	-	CASRNRVNTEAFF	TGTGCCAGTAGGAACAGGGTGAACACTGAAGCTTTCTTT
-	TRBJ1-1	TRBV6-2/TRBV6-3	-	CASSQGFVNTEAFF	TGTGCCAGCAGCCAGGGGTTTGTGAACACTGAAGCTTTCTTT
-	TRBJ2-3	TRBV19	-	CASNDFTGGTDTQYF	TGTGCCAGTAATGATTTCACGGGAGGCACAGATACGCAGTATTTT
-	TRBJ2-5	TRBV30	TRBD1	CAWSLGLNTGARETQYF	TGTGCCTGGAGCTTGGGCCTCAATACAGGGGCTCGCGAGACCCAGTACTTC
once	TRBJ2-5	TRBV9	TRBD1	CASSLRQGSGETQYF	TGTGCCAGCAGCCTACGACAGGGGTCAGGGGAGACCCAGTACTTC
-	TRBJ2-3	TRBV7-9	TRBD2	CASNPRAGGQGADTQYF	TGTGCCAGCAACCCCAGAGCGGGAGGGCAGGGCGCCGATACGCAGTATTTT
-	TRBJ1-6	TRBV28	TRBD1	CASSSAGTGGFFGNSPLHF	TGTGCCAGCAGTTCAGCCGGGACAGGGGGCTTTTTTGGAAATTCACCCCTCCACTTT